The clone carrying this T cell receptor (beta chain) was counted a single time. The entry originates in a study of T cells after yellow fever vaccination. TCRdb reprocessed the 5' RACE reads via MiXCR and lists one record per CDR3 protein. The data contain 450,000 to 600,000 distinct CDR3 sequences, around 17% of them seen just once; the ten biggest clones take up roughly 17%. The sample in question was PBMCs, obtained about 5 days after the first yellow fever vaccination. The origin of this receptor is a man between 18 and 35 years old who received the YFV17D yellow fever vaccine.

Written as DNA, the CDR3 is TGTGCCATCGGGCGCGGAGTGGAGGAAGAGACCCAGTACTTC. Translating it yields CAIGRGVEEETQYF. The chain links TRBV10-3 to TRBJ2-5, with D possibly being TRBD2 (5 bases). The germline V gene has CDR1 ENHRY and CDR2 SYGVKD. This CDR3 is built from 14 residues. V was shortened by 8 bases and J by 3 bases, with 16 bases between the two germline ends.